This T cell receptor beta chain was identified during a study of blood T cell repertoires in COVID-19 (dated by TCRdb to 2018 to 2021). Background for the entire study: The collaborator samples originated in the United States, Italy and Spain and spanned the acute and convalescent phases of COVID-19. Where available, HLA class I and class II types were taken from metadata supplied by the sample provider and were not determined by assay-based typing. Samples were obtained from the ongoing ImmuneRACE study (first 160 participants) and from about 1,300 subjects provided by 6 global collaborators. A freely available public database, intended as a resource for researchers studying the immune response to SARS-CoV-2, is where the repertoires were released. Subjects who had been exposed to COVID-19, were actively infected with it, or had recovered from it provided the deeply sampled blood TCRbeta repertoires that made up the dataset. Sample metadata almost always included a de-identified subject ID, COVID-19 status, age in years and sex. The material from the prospective study consisted of cDNA or gDNA derived from T cells, B-cell-depleted T cells, or PBMCs.

The immunoSEQ Assay, a bias-controlled multiplex PCR, was used to amplify TCRbeta CDR3 regions from genomic DNA. Processing in the source paper ran as follows. The number of nucleated cells in each sample was estimated from the amplification of reference gene primers within the assay. Sequence reads were collapsed and filtered to measure the absolute abundance of every unique TCRbeta CDR3 rearrangement. For each sample, productive Simpson clonality was calculated as the square root of Simpson's diversity index over productive rearrangements. The clones in this table, taken by TCRdb from immuneACCESS, are in-frame only. Not every clone is retained; where verified, under half of the shortfall comes from an unresolved V gene, and the cause of the rest is unknown. The V and J calls and clone size are taken from that table; D and trimming were inferred from the DNA. In this sample the table shows about 300,000 clones, approximately 90% of which occur a single time. Jointly, the top ten make up under 7% of the sample.

One collaborating source in Seattle enrolled patients during active infection and followed them longitudinally through the course of disease. Each collaborating institution followed its own protocols to collect whole blood in K2EDTA tubes. For TCRbeta analysis, collaborators shipped samples in one of three forms: frozen whole blood, isolated PBMCs, or DNA extracted from either of those sample types. A remark on this clone: Its antigen has not been determined. Per-nucleotide qualities are absent, and no much larger clonotype sits a single base away.

Including the terminal cysteine and phenylalanine, the CDR3 comprises 14 residues. The retained sequence is limited to the CDR3, 42 bases, with the frame set at the first base. Based on the germline V gene, the CDR1 and CDR2 sequences are MGHDK and SYGVNS. Compared with germline, V lacks 6 bases and J lacks 7 bases; bases without a gene match: 7. On the study overall, not on this receptor specifically: The amount of clinical and demographic metadata varied by source and participant and was provided uncurated.

The source material was peripheral blood. The chain was built from TRBV25-1 and TRBJ2-1; 9 bases in between match TRBD2. The clonotype originates from a woman aged 25 to 39 with COVID-19, enrolled during active disease. The CDR3 protein: CASSHSGSRNEQFF. In nucleotides, the sequence is TGTGCCAGCAGCCATAGCGGGAGTCGGAATGAGCAGTTCTTC.